Listed below are T cell receptor beta chains from one sample, sequenced in a study of neurological immune-mediated disorders. TCRdb reprocessed the 5' RACE reads via MiXCR and lists one record per CDR3 protein. The sample records 40,000 or so distinct CDR3 sequences, 2% to 3% being singletons. Sequences were obtained from PBMCs. Receptors originate from a man between 45 and 60 years old with multiple sclerosis. Both conserved end residues are part of each CDR3. D genes are given only for firm matches. Size is omitted from some rows. Given values are once, few, many or a class for expanded clones.

D gene,V gene,clone size,CDR3 length,J gene,CDR3 protein,CDR3 DNA
-,TRBV20-1,many,11,TRBJ1-1,CSARGTDEAFF,TGCAGTGCTAGAGGGACAGACGAAGCTTTCTTT
-,TRBV19,-,14,TRBJ1-2,CASNHRAQDYGYTF,TGTGCCAGTAACCATCGGGCACAGGACTATGGCTACACCTTC
TRBD2,TRBV3-1,many,16,TRBJ2-5,CASSQDLAGGRETQYF,TGTGCCAGCAGCCAAGACCTAGCGGGGGGAAGGGAGACCCAGTACTTC
TRBD2,TRBV11-2,many,15,TRBJ2-1,CASTRERGKNNEQFF,TGTGCCAGCACCCGAGAGCGGGGGAAAAACAATGAGCAGTTCTTC
-,TRBV12-3/TRBV12-4,many,12,TRBJ2-5,CASSLDEATQYF,TGTGCCAGCAGTTTAGACGAAGCGACCCAGTACTTC
-,TRBV12-3/TRBV12-4,many,10,TRBJ2-1,CASSLGGLFF,TGTGCCAGCAGTTTAGGTGGGCTGTTCTTC
TRBD1,TRBV5-1,many,15,TRBJ1-1,CASSLIGQENTEAFF,TGCGCCAGCAGCTTGATTGGACAGGAGAACACTGAAGCTTTCTTT
TRBD2,TRBV5-5,many,15,TRBJ2-5,CASSSPSGGGETQYF,TGTGCCAGCAGCTCCCCTAGCGGGGGGGGAGAGACCCAGTACTTC
-,TRBV18,many,13,TRBJ1-1,CASSPNGGTEAFF,TGTGCCAGCTCACCCAACGGGGGCACTGAAGCTTTCTTT
-,TRBV12-3/TRBV12-4,many,12,TRBJ2-2,CASRISTGELFF,TGTGCCAGCAGAATATCCACCGGGGAGCTGTTTTTT
-,TRBV5-1,few,16,TRBJ2-1,CASSFSGGLSYNEQFF,TGCGCCAGCAGCTTTTCGGGGGGCTTGTCCTACAATGAGCAGTTCTTC
-,TRBV7-6,many,15,TRBJ2-1,CASSFEVFSYNEQFF,TGTGCCAGCAGCTTCGAGGTGTTCTCCTACAATGAGCAGTTCTTC
-,TRBV9,many,15,TRBJ2-2,CASSVAGRNTGELFF,TGTGCCAGCAGCGTAGCGGGGAGGAACACCGGGGAGCTGTTTTTT
-,TRBV5-1,many,18,TRBJ1-2,CASSLVVDPGDIGYGYTF,TGCGCCAGCAGCTTGGTAGTAGATCCGGGGGATATCGGCTATGGCTACACCTTC
TRBD2,TRBV9,many,18,TRBJ2-5,CASSRTGSSGGSQETQYF,TGTGCCAGCAGCAGAACAGGGTCTAGCGGGGGGTCCCAAGAGACCCAGTACTTC
-,TRBV2,many,13,TRBJ1-5,CASSAGDHQPQHF,TGTGCCAGCAGTGCCGGGGATCATCAGCCCCAGCATTTT
TRBD2,TRBV25-1,many,15,TRBJ2-2,CASGRLAGGTGELFF,TGTGCCAGCGGTAGACTAGCGGGGGGGACCGGGGAGCTGTTTTTT
-,TRBV6-2/TRBV6-3,many,14,TRBJ1-5,CASSPTTGWQPQNF,TGTGCCAGCAGCCCCACGACGGGATGGCAGCCCCAGAATTTT
TRBD1,TRBV20-1,many,14,TRBJ2-5,CSARSDRVLETQYF,TGCAGTGCGCGCTCAGACAGGGTGCTGGAGACCCAGTACTTC
TRBD1,TRBV3-1,many,15,TRBJ2-1,CASSPQGQGSNEQFF,TGTGCCAGCAGCCCCCAGGGACAGGGGTCGAATGAGCAGTTCTTC